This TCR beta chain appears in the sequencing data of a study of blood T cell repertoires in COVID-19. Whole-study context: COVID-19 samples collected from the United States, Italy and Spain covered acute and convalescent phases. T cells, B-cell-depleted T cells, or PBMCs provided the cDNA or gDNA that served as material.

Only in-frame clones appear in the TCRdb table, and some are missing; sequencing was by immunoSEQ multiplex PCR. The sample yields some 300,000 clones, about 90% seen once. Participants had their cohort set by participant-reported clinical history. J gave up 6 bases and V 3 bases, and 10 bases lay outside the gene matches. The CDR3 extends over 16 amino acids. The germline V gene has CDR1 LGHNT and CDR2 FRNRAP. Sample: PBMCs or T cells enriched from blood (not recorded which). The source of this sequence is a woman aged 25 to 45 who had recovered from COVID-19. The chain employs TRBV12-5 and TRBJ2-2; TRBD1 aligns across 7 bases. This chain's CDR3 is CASGFPGQVTAGELFF. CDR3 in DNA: TGTGCTAGTGGTTTTCCCGGACAGGTGACGGCCGGGGAGCTGTTTTTT.